These 11 T cell receptor beta chains were all obtained from the same sample, sequenced in a study of cytomegalovirus exposure and HLA in healthy donors. The PCR used 60 Vbeta and 13 Jbeta primers. This table comes from immunoSEQ multiplex PCR, and its TCRdb copy is limited to in-frame clones, with some not included. The sample carries 130,000 or so clones, 6.5% to 9.5% recorded once. Source material: PBMCs. These receptors all stem from a man aged 40-50 years in good health and CMV-seronegative.

Only a few counts were recorded for this clone. This chain connects TRBV6-1 to TRBJ1-1, with D possibly matching TRBD1 (6 bases). Germline V lookup: CDR1 MNHNS, CDR2 SASEGT. Trimming removed 0 bases at V and 6 bases at J, with 20 bases between. CDR3 size: 17 residues. DNA of the CDR3: TGTGCCAGCAGTGAAGCCGCTTTTCGGGGAGGGGGGGCTGAAGCTTTCTTT. Translation: CASSEAAFRGGGAEAFF.

The V gene is TRBV25-1, the J gene TRBJ1-2, with 8 bases matching TRBD1. The germline CDR1 and CDR2 sequences are MGHDK and SYGVNS. Trimming at V came to 2 bases and at J to 6 bases, leaving 11 bases not matched to a gene. The CDR3 is made up of 16 amino acids. The CDR3 coding sequence is TGTGCCAGCAGTGAAGGGACAGGTCCTCCCTTTGATGGCTACACCTTC. It yields the protein CASSEGTGPPFDGYTF.

In its sample, this clone was seen a few times. The chain is built from TRBV4-1 and TRBJ1-1; the D gene is possibly TRBD1 (6 bases). V was pared by 1 base and J by 2 bases, with 8 bases between. This CDR3 is 14 amino acids long. CDR1 is MGHRA and CDR2 is YSYEKL in the germline V gene. The CDR3 nucleotides read TGCGCCAGCAGCCAAGGGACAGTCAACACTGAAGCTTTCTTT. Residues: CASSQGTVNTEAFF.

The rearrangement uses TRBV5-1 and TRBJ2-5; 13 bases fit TRBD2. CDR1 SGHRS and CDR2 YFSETQ come from the germline V gene. The CDR3 has 17 residues. V shed 3 bases, J shed 2 bases, and the junction held 7 bases outside the gene matches. DNA of the CDR3: TGCGCCAGCAGCTCTGGACTAGCGGGGGAACTTCAAGAGACCCAGTACTTC. This codes for CASSSGLAGELQETQYF.

The J gene is TRBJ1-2, the V gene TRBV9; weak D call: TRBD1 (6 bases). Germline V gene data show CDR1 as SGDLS and CDR2 as YYNGEE. Trimming took 4 bases from V and 2 from J, leaving 12 bases between them. The CDR3 has 14 amino acids. The CDR3 spells CASSLPGQNYGYTF. Written as DNA, the CDR3 is TGTGCCAGCAGCCTCCCAGGACAGAACTATGGCTACACCTTC.

The V call is TRBV5-1, the J call TRBJ2-5; 9 bases fit TRBD2. The V gene's germline CDR1 is SGHRS and CDR2 YFSETQ. The CDR3 runs to 14 residues. Germline trimming cut 6 bases from V and 2 bases from J; bases unmatched to any gene: 5. The CDR3 is CASMGGGAQETQYF. The CDR3 coding sequence is TGCGCCAGCATGGGCGGGGGGGCTCAAGAGACCCAGTACTTC.

V usage is TRBV9 and J usage is TRBJ2-5; D perhaps matches TRBD1 (6 bases). The CDR3 runs to 13 residues. With 4 bases removed from V and 3 bases from J, the gap between germline ends came to 10 bases. CDR1 is SGDLS and CDR2 is YYNGEE in the germline V gene. The CDR3, as DNA: TGTGCCAGCAGCTCTTGGGACAAAGAGACCCAGTACTTC. This codes for CASSSWDKETQYF.

The chain links TRBV7-2 to TRBJ1-2; no reliable D call. CDR1 is SGHTA, CDR2 FQGNSA, per germline. This CDR3 contains 13 residues. Trimming stripped 5 bases from V and 4 bases from J, with 11 bases between. The chain's CDR3 is CASSGNSGYGYTF. In DNA, the CDR3 is TGTGCCAGCAGCGGCAACAGCGGCTATGGCTACACCTTC.

A note on this clone: This likely comes from a read error, as the CDR3 has no conserved phenylalanine or tryptophan at its end. This rearrangement joins TRBV6-5 to TRBJ1-2, with D perhaps TRBD1 (6 bases). The V gene's germline CDR1 is MNHEY and CDR2 SVGAGI. The V end lost 4 bases, the J end lost 8 bases, and 17 bases lay between the germline ends. This CDR3 has 14 residues. CDR3 in DNA: TGTGCCAGCAGTTTTAACGGGCGTACAGGGGGCTACACCGTC. Its translation is CASSFNGRTGGYTV.

This sequence joins TRBV5-4 and TRBJ2-1; weak D call: TRBD1 (5 bases). The CDR3 contains 14 residues. The germline CDR1 and CDR2 sequences are SGHNT and YYREEE (reference sequence). The ends were cut back, 0 bases at V and 7 bases at J, with 11 bases in the middle. CDR3 region: CASSLEDSLNEQFF. The CDR3 DNA reads as TGTGCCAGCAGCTTGGAAGACAGTCTAAATGAGCAGTTCTTC.

This clone was counted between two and nine times. The V and J genes are TRBV27 and TRBJ2-7; 10 bases line up with TRBD1. Trimming removed 4 bases from V and 5 bases from J; junction bases left unmatched: 5. The CDR3 runs to 14 residues. Germline V lookup: CDR1 MNHEY, CDR2 SMNVEV (reference sequence). CDR3 bases: TGTGCCAGCAGTTACGGACAGGGGGGACACGAGCAGTACTTC. Protein product: CASSYGQGGHEQYF.